This is a list of T cell receptor beta chains from one sample in a study of cytomegalovirus exposure and HLA in healthy donors. Only in-frame clones appear in the TCRdb table, and some are missing; sequencing was by immunoSEQ multiplex PCR. The sample consists of around 180,000 clones, about 73% of them appearing once. The sequencing input was PBMCs. The receptors derive from a woman aged 50 to 60 in good health and CMV-seropositive. CDR3s include the opening cysteine and the closing phenylalanine or tryptophan. Each record gives: V gene, D gene, clone size, J gene, CDR3 protein, CDR3 DNA. The D gene is left open where the match is weak. Only some rows state a clone size, as once, few, many or a class for expanded clones.

V gene: TRBV5-1
D gene: TRBD1
clone size: NA
J gene: TRBJ1-5
CDR3 protein: CASSRGQGGQPQHF
CDR3 DNA: TGCGCCAGCAGCCGGGGACAGGGGGGTCAGCCCCAGCATTTT

V gene: TRBV5-3
D gene: NA
clone size: NA
J gene: TRBJ2-1
CDR3 protein: CARTLCSGARSEQFF
CDR3 DNA: TGTGCCAGAACCCTCTGTAGTGGGGCCCGAAGTGAGCAGTTCTTC

V gene: TRBV9
D gene: NA
clone size: NA
J gene: TRBJ2-1
CDR3 protein: CASSAVGRGDNEQFF
CDR3 DNA: TGTGCCAGCAGCGCCGTTGGGCGGGGCGACAATGAGCAGTTCTTC

V gene: TRBV9
D gene: TRBD1
clone size: NA
J gene: TRBJ1-2
CDR3 protein: CASSPVDRGFIYGYTF
CDR3 DNA: TGTGCCAGCAGCCCCGTGGACAGGGGATTTATCTATGGCTACACCTTC

V gene: TRBV5-4
D gene: TRBD1
clone size: NA
J gene: TRBJ1-1
CDR3 protein: CASSQGTGRTEAFF
CDR3 DNA: TGTGCCAGCAGCCAAGGGACAGGGAGAACTGAAGCTTTCTTT

V gene: TRBV5-1
D gene: TRBD2
clone size: NA
J gene: TRBJ2-1
CDR3 protein: CASSLVAGGFNEQFF
CDR3 DNA: TGCGCCAGCAGCTTGGTGGCGGGGGGATTCAATGAGCAGTTCTTC

V gene: TRBV27
D gene: NA
clone size: few
J gene: TRBJ2-2
CDR3 protein: CASRPDLANTGELFF
CDR3 DNA: TGTGCCAGCAGGCCCGACCTAGCGAACACCGGGGAGCTGTTTTTT

V gene: TRBV10-3
D gene: NA
clone size: NA
J gene: TRBJ1-1
CDR3 protein: CAIRGTDEQGEAFF
CDR3 DNA: TGTGCCATCAGAGGGACTGATGAACAAGGTGAAGCTTTCTTT

V gene: TRBV4-1
D gene: TRBD2
clone size: NA
J gene: TRBJ2-3
CDR3 protein: CASSQRLAGGDTQYF
CDR3 DNA: TGCGCCAGCAGCCAGCGACTAGCGGGGGGGGATACGCAGTATTTT

V gene: TRBV9
D gene: NA
clone size: NA
J gene: TRBJ1-2
CDR3 protein: CASSVGGDGYTF
CDR3 DNA: TGTGCCAGCAGCGTAGGGGGGGATGGCTACACCTTC

V gene: TRBV7-3
D gene: TRBD2
clone size: once
J gene: TRBJ2-5
CDR3 protein: CASSPWGGETQYF
CDR3 DNA: TGTGCCAGCAGCCCTTGGGGGGGAGAGACCCAGTACTTC

V gene: TRBV30
D gene: TRBD1
clone size: NA
J gene: TRBJ1-6
CDR3 protein: CAWRAGQGNSPLHF
CDR3 DNA: TGTGCCTGGAGGGCGGGACAGGGGAATTCACCCCTCCACTTT

V gene: TRBV7-9
D gene: TRBD1
clone size: NA
J gene: TRBJ2-7
CDR3 protein: CASSLAGTGIPSYEQYF
CDR3 DNA: TGTGCCAGCAGCTTAGCGGGGACAGGGATCCCCTCCTACGAGCAGTACTTC

V gene: TRBV29-1
D gene: NA
clone size: NA
J gene: TRBJ1-5
CDR3 protein: CSVSTGLNQPQHF
CDR3 DNA: TGCAGCGTTTCTACAGGCCTCAATCAGCCCCAGCATTTT

V gene: TRBV5-4
D gene: NA
clone size: NA
J gene: TRBJ2-7
CDR3 protein: CASSLSGGYEQYF
CDR3 DNA: TGTGCCAGCAGCTTGTCAGGGGGGTACGAGCAGTACTTC

V gene: TRBV10-2
D gene: NA
clone size: NA
J gene: TRBJ1-1
CDR3 protein: CASSSGIQAEAFF
CDR3 DNA: TGCGCCAGCAGTTCAGGGATTCAGGCTGAAGCTTTCTTT

V gene: TRBV7-3
D gene: TRBD2
clone size: few
J gene: TRBJ2-1
CDR3 protein: CASSPRLAGENEQFF
CDR3 DNA: TGTGCCAGCAGCCCAAGACTAGCGGGGGAGAATGAGCAGTTCTTC

V gene: TRBV18
D gene: NA
clone size: NA
J gene: TRBJ2-2
CDR3 protein: CASSPGPRLWGHTGELFF
CDR3 DNA: TGTGCCAGCTCACCAGGTCCCCGCTTATGGGGCCACACCGGGGAGCTGTTTTTT

V gene: TRBV7-9
D gene: TRBD1
clone size: NA
J gene: TRBJ1-1
CDR3 protein: CASSPDRAETEAFF
CDR3 DNA: TGTGCCAGCAGCCCGGACAGGGCGGAAACTGAAGCTTTCTTT

V gene: TRBV13
D gene: NA
clone size: NA
J gene: TRBJ1-1
CDR3 protein: CASSSDGGVIEAFF
CDR3 DNA: TGTGCCAGCAGCTCCGATGGGGGGGTGATCGAAGCTTTCTTT

V gene: TRBV5-6
D gene: NA
clone size: NA
J gene: TRBJ2-2
CDR3 protein: CASSLADRSAGELFF
CDR3 DNA: TGTGCCAGCAGCTTGGCGGATAGAAGCGCCGGGGAGCTGTTTTTT

V gene: TRBV30
D gene: TRBD1
clone size: NA
J gene: TRBJ1-2
CDR3 protein: CAWSQPGQWGHGYTF
CDR3 DNA: TGTGCCTGGAGCCAACCGGGACAGTGGGGCCATGGCTACACCTTC

V gene: TRBV14
D gene: TRBD1
clone size: NA
J gene: TRBJ1-5
CDR3 protein: CASSRGTARSNQPQHF
CDR3 DNA: TGTGCCAGCAGCCGTGGGACAGCCCGATCCAATCAGCCCCAGCATTTT

V gene: TRBV7-6
D gene: NA
clone size: NA
J gene: TRBJ1-1
CDR3 protein: CASSLGQNTEAFF
CDR3 DNA: TGTGCCAGCAGCTTAGGACAGAACACTGAAGCTTTCTTT

V gene: TRBV6-5
D gene: TRBD1
clone size: once
J gene: TRBJ1-2
CDR3 protein: CASRDREIYGYTF
CDR3 DNA: TGTGCCAGCAGGGACAGGGAGATCTATGGCTACACCTTC

V gene: TRBV29-1
D gene: NA
clone size: NA
J gene: TRBJ1-1
CDR3 protein: CSVDQGNTEAFF
CDR3 DNA: TGCAGCGTTGATCAGGGGAACACTGAAGCTTTCTTT

V gene: TRBV2
D gene: TRBD1
clone size: NA
J gene: TRBJ1-3
CDR3 protein: CASSELTGAGNTIYF
CDR3 DNA: TGTGCCAGCAGTGAACTGACAGGGGCAGGAAACACCATATATTTT

V gene: TRBV5-1
D gene: NA
clone size: NA
J gene: TRBJ2-3
CDR3 protein: CASSLAGDTQYF
CDR3 DNA: TGCGCCAGCAGCTTGGCCGGAGATACGCAGTATTTT

V gene: TRBV2
D gene: NA
clone size: NA
J gene: TRBJ1-5
CDR3 protein: CASKEIDSNQPQHF
CDR3 DNA: TGTGCCAGCAAGGAGATTGATAGCAATCAGCCCCAGCATTTT

V gene: TRBV9
D gene: NA
clone size: NA
J gene: TRBJ1-1
CDR3 protein: CASSVQGRTTEAFF
CDR3 DNA: TGTGCCAGCAGCGTACAGGGGAGAACCACTGAAGCTTTCTTT

V gene: TRBV29-1
D gene: TRBD1
clone size: NA
J gene: TRBJ1-6
CDR3 protein: CSAKTGFNSPLHF
CDR3 DNA: TGCAGCGCCAAGACAGGGTTTAATTCACCCCTCCACTTT

V gene: TRBV2
D gene: TRBD1
clone size: NA
J gene: TRBJ1-2
CDR3 protein: CASSGTGGFYGYTF
CDR3 DNA: TGTGCCAGCAGTGGGACAGGGGGTTTCTATGGCTACACCTTC

V gene: TRBV7-6
D gene: NA
clone size: NA
J gene: TRBJ2-3
CDR3 protein: CASSRLGRVFETDTQYF
CDR3 DNA: TGTGCCAGCAGCAGACTAGGCAGGGTATTTGAGACAGATACGCAGTATTTT

V gene: TRBV4-1
D gene: TRBD2
clone size: NA
J gene: TRBJ2-3
CDR3 protein: CASSQHIAGASDTQYF
CDR3 DNA: TGCGCCAGCAGCCAACATATAGCGGGGGCCTCAGATACGCAGTATTTT

V gene: TRBV5-1
D gene: TRBD2
clone size: NA
J gene: TRBJ2-3
CDR3 protein: CASSFSGPTDTQYF
CDR3 DNA: TGCGCCAGCAGCTTTAGCGGGCCCACAGATACGCAGTATTTT

V gene: TRBV15
D gene: NA
clone size: NA
J gene: TRBJ2-3
CDR3 protein: CATRQLSTDTQYF
CDR3 DNA: TGTGCCACCAGACAATTGAGCACAGATACGCAGTATTTT

V gene: TRBV6-1
D gene: TRBD1
clone size: NA
J gene: TRBJ1-1
CDR3 protein: CASSEGSRNRGNTEAFF
CDR3 DNA: TGTGCCAGCAGTGAAGGTAGCCGCAACAGGGGGAACACTGAAGCTTTCTTT

V gene: TRBV7-9
D gene: NA
clone size: NA
J gene: TRBJ1-4
CDR3 protein: CASSPQGSGEKLFF
CDR3 DNA: TGTGCCAGCAGCCCTCAGGGGAGCGGCGAAAAACTGTTTTTT

V gene: TRBV5-8
D gene: NA
clone size: NA
J gene: TRBJ1-2
CDR3 protein: CASSFGEEVQGYTF
CDR3 DNA: TGTGCCAGCAGCTTTGGGGAGGAGGTCCAAGGCTACACCTTC

V gene: TRBV7-8
D gene: TRBD1
clone size: once
J gene: TRBJ2-7
CDR3 protein: CASSLLTGLYEQYF
CDR3 DNA: TGTGCCAGCAGCTTATTGACAGGGCTCTACGAGCAGTACTTC

V gene: TRBV7-6
D gene: TRBD2
clone size: NA
J gene: TRBJ2-7
CDR3 protein: CASSLASGGLHYEQYF
CDR3 DNA: TGTGCCAGCAGCTTAGCGAGCGGGGGCCTCCACTACGAGCAGTACTTC

V gene: TRBV2
D gene: TRBD2
clone size: NA
J gene: TRBJ2-3
CDR3 protein: CASSGLAGTDTQYF
CDR3 DNA: TGTGCCAGCAGTGGGCTAGCGGGCACAGATACGCAGTATTTT

V gene: TRBV5-1
D gene: TRBD2
clone size: NA
J gene: TRBJ2-1
CDR3 protein: CASSPRGGMDEQFF
CDR3 DNA: TGCGCCAGCAGCCCCCGCGGGGGAATGGATGAGCAGTTCTTC

V gene: TRBV30
D gene: TRBD1
clone size: NA
J gene: TRBJ1-6
CDR3 protein: CAWRETGVNSPLHF
CDR3 DNA: TGTGCCTGGAGAGAAACAGGGGTGAATTCACCCCTCCACTTT

V gene: TRBV21-1
D gene: NA
clone size: few
J gene: TRBJ1-1
CDR3 protein: CASRRGRTLNTEAFF
CDR3 DNA: TGTGCCAGCAGACGCGGACGGACTTTGAACACTGAAGCTTTCTTT

V gene: TRBV6-1
D gene: TRBD1
clone size: NA
J gene: TRBJ1-4
CDR3 protein: CASSGGQVGEKLFF
CDR3 DNA: TGTGCCAGCAGTGGGGGACAGGTCGGGGAAAAACTGTTTTTT

V gene: TRBV11-2
D gene: NA
clone size: NA
J gene: TRBJ2-7
CDR3 protein: CASSLGLEQYF
CDR3 DNA: TGTGCCAGCAGCTTGGGGCTCGAGCAGTACTTC